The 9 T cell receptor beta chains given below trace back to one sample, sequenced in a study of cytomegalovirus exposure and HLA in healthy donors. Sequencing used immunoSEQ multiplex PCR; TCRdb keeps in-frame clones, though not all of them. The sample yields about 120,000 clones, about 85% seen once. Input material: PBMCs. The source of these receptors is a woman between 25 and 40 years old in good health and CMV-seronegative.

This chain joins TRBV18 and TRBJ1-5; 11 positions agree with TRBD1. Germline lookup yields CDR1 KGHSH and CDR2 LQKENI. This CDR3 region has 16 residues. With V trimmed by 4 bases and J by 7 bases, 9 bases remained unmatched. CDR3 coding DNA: TGTGCCAGCTCACTCGGGACAGGGGGAGTGGGGCAGCCCCAGCATTTT. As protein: CASSLGTGGVGQPQHF.

The CDR3 DNA reads as TGTGCCAGCAGCCTTTCGACAGGGAATGGTCTCTATGGCTACACCTTC. Residues: CASSLSTGNGLYGYTF. The chain joins TRBV7-2 to TRBJ1-2, with 7 bases lining up with TRBD1. Germline CDR1 SGHTA, CDR2 FQGNSA. This CDR3 is 16 amino acids long. Trimming at V came to 5 bases and at J to 4 bases, leaving 13 bases not matched to a gene.

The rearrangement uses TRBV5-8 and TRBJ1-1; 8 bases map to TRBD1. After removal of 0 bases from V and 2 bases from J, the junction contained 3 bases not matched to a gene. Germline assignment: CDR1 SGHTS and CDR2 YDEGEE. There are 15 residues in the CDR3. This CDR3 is CASSLDRGDNTEAFF. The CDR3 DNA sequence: TGTGCCAGCAGCTTGGACAGGGGGGACAACACTGAAGCTTTCTTT.

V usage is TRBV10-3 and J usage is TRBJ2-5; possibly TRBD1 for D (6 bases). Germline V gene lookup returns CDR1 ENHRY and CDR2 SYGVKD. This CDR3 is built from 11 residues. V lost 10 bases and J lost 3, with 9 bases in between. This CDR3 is CATSGEETQYF. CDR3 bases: TGTGCCACCTCAGGGGAAGAGACCCAGTACTTC.

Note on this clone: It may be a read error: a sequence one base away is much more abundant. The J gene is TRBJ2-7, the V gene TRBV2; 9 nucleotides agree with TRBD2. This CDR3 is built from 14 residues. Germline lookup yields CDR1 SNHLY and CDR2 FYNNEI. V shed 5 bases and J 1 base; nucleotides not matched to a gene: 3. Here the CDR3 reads CASSLAGSSYEQYF. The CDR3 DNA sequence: TGTGCCAGCAGTCTAGCGGGGAGTTCCTACGAGCAGTACTTC.

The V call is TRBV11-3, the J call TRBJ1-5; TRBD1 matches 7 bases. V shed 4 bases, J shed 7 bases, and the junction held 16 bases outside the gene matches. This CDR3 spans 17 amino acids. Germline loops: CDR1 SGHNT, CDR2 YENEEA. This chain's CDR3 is CASSSPRQGVFPQPQHF. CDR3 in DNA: TGTGCCAGCAGCTCCCCCCGACAGGGTGTTTTTCCCCAGCCCCAGCATTTT.

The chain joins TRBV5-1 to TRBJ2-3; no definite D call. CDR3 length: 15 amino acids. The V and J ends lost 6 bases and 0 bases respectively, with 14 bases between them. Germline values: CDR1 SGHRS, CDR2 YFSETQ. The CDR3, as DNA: TGCGCCAGCAACCCAGGCTTCTCTAGCACAGATACGCAGTATTTT. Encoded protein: CASNPGFSSTDTQYF. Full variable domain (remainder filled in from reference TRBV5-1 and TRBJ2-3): KAGVTQTPRYLIKTRGQQVTLSCSPISGHRSVSWYQQTPGQGLQFLFEYFSETQRNKGNFPGRFSGRQFSNSRSEMNVSTLELGDSALYLCASNPGFSSTDTQYFGPGTRLTVL.

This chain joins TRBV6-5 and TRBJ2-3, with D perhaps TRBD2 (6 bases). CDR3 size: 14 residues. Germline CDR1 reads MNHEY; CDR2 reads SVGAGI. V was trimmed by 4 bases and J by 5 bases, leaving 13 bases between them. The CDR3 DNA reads TGTGCCAGCAGTTCCGGGGGACGAGGAGATACGCAGTATTTT. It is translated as CASSSGGRGDTQYF.

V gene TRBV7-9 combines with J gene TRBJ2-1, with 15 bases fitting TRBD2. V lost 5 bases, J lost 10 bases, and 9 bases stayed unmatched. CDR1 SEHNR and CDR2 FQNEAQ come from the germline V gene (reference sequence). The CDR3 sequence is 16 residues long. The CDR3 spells CASSRAGLAGGGEQFF. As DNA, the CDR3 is TGTGCCAGCAGCCGCGCGGGACTAGCGGGGGGAGGAGAGCAGTTCTTC.